Listed below are T cell receptor beta chains from one sample, sequenced in a study of Ad26.COV2.S vaccination and SARS-CoV-2 variants. Libraries were prepared by immunoSEQ multiplex PCR; TCRdb keeps only in-frame clonotypes and omits some of them. The data contain roughly 380,000 clones, 85% to 90% of them singletons. The sample here was peripheral blood, taken in a trial of Ad26.COV2.S vaccine versus placebo. The receptors here all came from a person aged 18 to 65 who received the Ad26.COV2.S COVID-19 vaccine or a placebo. CDR3s include the opening cysteine and the closing phenylalanine or tryptophan. D genes are given only for firm matches. Size values are once, few and many counts, or a class for expanded clones, and some rows have none.

D: TRBD1; V: TRBV6-5; size: NA; J: TRBJ1-2; length: 14; CDR3: CASSMTGGNYGYTF; DNA: TGTGCCAGCAGTATGACAGGGGGGAACTATGGCTACACCTTC
D: NA; V: TRBV19; size: NA; J: TRBJ2-7; length: 13; CDR3: CASSIGGSYEQYF; DNA: TGTGCCAGTAGTATAGGCGGATCCTACGAGCAGTACTTC
D: TRBD1; V: TRBV2; size: NA; J: TRBJ1-4; length: 16; CDR3: CASSRDRGISREKLFF; DNA: TGTGCCAGCAGTAGAGACAGGGGGATTTCTCGGGAAAAACTGTTTTTT
D: TRBD1; V: TRBV6-1; size: NA; J: TRBJ1-6; length: 15; CDR3: CASSEMGDRDSPLHF; DNA: TGTGCCAGCAGTGAAATGGGGGACAGGGACTCACCCCTCCACTTT
D: NA; V: TRBV28; size: NA; J: TRBJ1-5; length: 14; CDR3: CASSLQSSNQPQHF; DNA: TGTGCCAGCAGCCTACAGAGCAGCAATCAGCCCCAGCATTTT
D: NA; V: TRBV9; size: NA; J: TRBJ2-1; length: 14; CDR3: CASSVGWQNNEQFF; DNA: TGTGCCAGCAGCGTAGGTTGGCAGAACAATGAGCAGTTCTTC
D: NA; V: TRBV14; size: NA; J: TRBJ2-7; length: 14; CDR3: CASSPWASSYEQYF; DNA: TGTGCCAGCAGCCCCTGGGCCTCCTCCTACGAGCAGTACTTC
D: NA; V: TRBV5-8; size: NA; J: TRBJ2-5; length: 14; CDR3: CASSLAAGKETQYF; DNA: TGTGCCAGCAGCTTGGCCGCGGGGAAGGAGACCCAGTACTTC
D: NA; V: TRBV12-3/TRBV12-4; size: NA; J: TRBJ1-2; length: 12; CDR3: CASSLQAYGYTF; DNA: TGTGCCAGCAGTTTACAGGCCTATGGCTACACCTTC
D: TRBD2; V: TRBV7-3; size: NA; J: TRBJ2-3; length: 15; CDR3: CASSRGGVITDTQYF; DNA: TGTGCCAGCTCCCGGGGGGGCGTGATTACAGATACGCAGTATTTT
D: NA; V: TRBV28; size: NA; J: TRBJ2-2; length: 15; CDR3: CASSPSRPYTGELFF; DNA: TGTGCCAGCAGTCCATCGAGGCCCTACACCGGGGAGCTGTTTTTT
D: NA; V: TRBV29-1; size: NA; J: TRBJ1-3; length: 11; CDR3: CSVEKGNTIYF; DNA: TGCAGCGTTGAAAAGGGAAACACCATATATTTT
D: NA; V: TRBV19; size: NA; J: TRBJ1-5; length: 14; CDR3: CASSQQVRGQPQHF; DNA: TGTGCCAGTAGTCAACAGGTTAGGGGGCAGCCCCAGCATTTT
D: NA; V: TRBV29-1; size: NA; J: TRBJ2-3; length: 13; CDR3: CSVYRDRTDTQYF; DNA: TGCAGCGTTTACAGGGATCGCACAGATACGCAGTATTTT
D: NA; V: TRBV28; size: NA; J: TRBJ1-1; length: 18; CDR3: CASSPHPSRALNGTEAFF; DNA: TGTGCCAGCAGTCCTCACCCAAGCAGGGCATTGAACGGCACTGAAGCTTTCTTT
D: TRBD1; V: TRBV5-1; size: NA; J: TRBJ2-1; length: 17; CDR3: CASSLVPETGTLNEQFF; DNA: TGCGCCAGCAGCTTGGTGCCTGAGACAGGGACACTCAATGAGCAGTTCTTC
D: TRBD2; V: TRBV5-8; size: NA; J: TRBJ2-1; length: 19; CDR3: CASSLGTGSGTSGNNEQFF; DNA: TGTGCCAGCAGCTTGGGGACAGGATCTGGGACTAGCGGCAACAATGAGCAGTTCTTC
D: NA; V: TRBV2; size: NA; J: TRBJ1-2; length: 11; CDR3: CASSDLYGYTF; DNA: TGTGCCAGCAGTGATCTATATGGCTACACCTTC
D: NA; V: TRBV7-7; size: NA; J: TRBJ2-2; length: 16; CDR3: CASSLRTDSNTGELFF; DNA: TGTGCCAGCAGCTTGCGGACGGATTCGAACACCGGGGAGCTGTTTTTT
D: TRBD1; V: TRBV4-1; size: few; J: TRBJ2-7; length: 14; CDR3: CASSQFDRADEQYF; DNA: TGCGCCAGCAGCCAGTTCGACAGGGCGGACGAGCAGTACTTC
D: NA; V: TRBV4-1; size: NA; J: TRBJ2-4; length: 18; CDR3: CASSQRDGGELAKNIQYF; DNA: TGCGCCAGCAGCCAACGGGACGGGGGTGAACTAGCCAAAAACATTCAGTACTTC
D: NA; V: TRBV13; size: NA; J: TRBJ2-5; length: 13; CDR3: CASSPGYQETQYF; DNA: TGTGCCAGCAGCCCGGGATACCAAGAGACCCAGTACTTC
D: TRBD1; V: TRBV6-1; size: NA; J: TRBJ2-5; length: 16; CDR3: CASSGLSRTGVSTSYF; DNA: TGTGCCAGCAGTGGCCTGTCCCGCACAGGGGTCTCTACCTCATACTTC
D: NA; V: TRBV19; size: NA; J: TRBJ1-2; length: 15; CDR3: CASSNTGQGNYGYTF; DNA: TGTGCCAGTAGTAATACCGGGCAGGGGAACTATGGCTACACCTTC
D: TRBD1; V: TRBV28; size: NA; J: TRBJ2-2; length: 16; CDR3: CASSRTGGERAGELFF; DNA: TGTGCCAGCAGTCGTACAGGGGGCGAACGAGCCGGGGAGCTGTTTTTT
D: TRBD2; V: TRBV9; size: NA; J: TRBJ2-7; length: 13; CDR3: CASTGGSSYEQYF; DNA: TGTGCCAGCACGGGGGGGAGCTCCTACGAGCAGTACTTC
D: TRBD1; V: TRBV4-2; size: NA; J: TRBJ2-3; length: 16; CDR3: CASSRADRSSTDTQYF; DNA: TGTGCCAGCAGCCGAGCGGACAGGAGTAGCACAGATACGCAGTATTTT
D: NA; V: TRBV29-1; size: NA; J: TRBJ2-7; length: 13; CDR3: CSVESQGSYEQYF; DNA: TGCAGCGTTGAATCACAGGGCTCCTACGAGCAGTACTTC
D: NA; V: TRBV30; size: NA; J: TRBJ1-2; length: 12; CDR3: CAWTVGDYGYTF; DNA: TGTGCCTGGACGGTAGGGGACTATGGCTACACCTTC
D: TRBD2; V: TRBV7-2; size: NA; J: TRBJ2-5; length: 16; CDR3: CASSLTGTSGKETQYF; DNA: TGTGCCAGCAGCTTAACAGGGACTAGCGGGAAAGAGACCCAGTACTTC
D: TRBD1; V: TRBV6-5; size: NA; J: TRBJ1-4; length: 14; CDR3: CASKPGQANEKLFF; DNA: TGTGCCAGCAAACCCGGACAGGCTAATGAAAAACTGTTTTTT
D: TRBD2; V: TRBV9; size: NA; J: TRBJ2-7; length: 15; CDR3: CASSGGTSGVYEQYF; DNA: TGTGCCAGCAGCGGGGGGACTAGCGGGGTTTACGAGCAGTACTTC
D: NA; V: TRBV9; size: NA; J: TRBJ1-2; length: 14; CDR3: CASSTAATNYGYTF; DNA: TGTGCCAGCAGCACGGCTGCTACTAACTATGGCTACACCTTC
D: NA; V: TRBV4-1; size: NA; J: TRBJ2-2; length: 13; CDR3: CASSNKEGGELFF; DNA: TGCGCCAGCAGCAATAAGGAAGGCGGGGAGCTGTTTTTT
D: TRBD2; V: TRBV3-1/TRBV3-2; size: NA; J: TRBJ2-1; length: 14; CDR3: CASTISGAGNEQFF; DNA: TGTGCCAGCACGATTAGCGGGGCAGGGAATGAGCAGTTCTTC
D: TRBD1; V: TRBV5-1; size: NA; J: TRBJ1-4; length: 15; CDR3: CASTEDRVGNEKLFF; DNA: TGCGCCAGTACCGAGGACAGGGTCGGTAATGAAAAACTGTTTTTT
D: TRBD1; V: TRBV29-1; size: NA; J: TRBJ2-3; length: 13; CDR3: CSVMTGLTDTQYF; DNA: TGCAGCGTTATGACAGGGCTCACAGATACGCAGTATTTT
D: TRBD1; V: TRBV28; size: once; J: TRBJ2-7; length: 17; CDR3: CASSRGRFRGPTYEQYF; DNA: TGTGCCAGCAGTCGCGGACGTTTCAGGGGGCCCACCTACGAGCAGTACTTC
D: NA; V: TRBV19; size: NA; J: TRBJ2-3; length: 13; CDR3: CASSNGGVVTQYF; DNA: TGTGCCAGTAGCAACGGGGGAGTAGTCACGCAGTATTTT
D: TRBD2; V: TRBV2; size: NA; J: TRBJ2-1; length: 14; CDR3: CASSDISGRNWQFF; DNA: TGTGCCAGCAGTGACATTAGCGGGCGTAACTGGCAGTTCTTC
D: NA; V: TRBV9; size: NA; J: TRBJ2-5; length: 13; CDR3: CASSGLAQETQYF; DNA: TGTGCCAGCAGCGGGCTAGCGCAAGAGACCCAGTACTTC
D: NA; V: TRBV7-9; size: few; J: TRBJ1-1; length: 14; CDR3: CASSSWKEPWTAFF; DNA: TGTGCCAGCAGCTCCTGGAAGGAGCCCTGGACAGCTTTCTTT